This TCR beta chain was observed in a study of blood T cell repertoires in COVID-19. Study details: There were acute and convalescent COVID-19 samples, and they came from the United States, Italy and Spain. T cells, B-cell-depleted T cells, or PBMCs supplied cDNA or gDNA.

The germline V gene has CDR1 SEHNR and CDR2 FQNEAQ (reference sequence). With V trimmed by 7 bases and J by 5 bases, 14 bases remained unmatched. The CDR3 has 17 residues. As handled by the study authors: Estimation of nucleated cell counts relied on the amplification of reference gene primers. Profiling relied on immunoSEQ multiplex PCR, and the TCRdb table lists in-frame clones only, not all of them. The DNA was the basis for D and trimming; V, J and clone size are from that table. Seen here are hundreds of thousands of clones, approximately 85% observed once, and the top ten hold approximately 4.5%.

The chain has TRBV7-9 and TRBJ2-2, with TRBD1 matching 9 bases. This clonotype was obtained from a woman aged 70-85 years with acute or convalescent COVID-19. The sample was peripheral blood. The CDR3 region is CASKPETGTGTTGELFF. The CDR3 bases are TGTGCCAGCAAGCCAGAGACCGGGACAGGGACGACCGGGGAGCTGTTTTTT.